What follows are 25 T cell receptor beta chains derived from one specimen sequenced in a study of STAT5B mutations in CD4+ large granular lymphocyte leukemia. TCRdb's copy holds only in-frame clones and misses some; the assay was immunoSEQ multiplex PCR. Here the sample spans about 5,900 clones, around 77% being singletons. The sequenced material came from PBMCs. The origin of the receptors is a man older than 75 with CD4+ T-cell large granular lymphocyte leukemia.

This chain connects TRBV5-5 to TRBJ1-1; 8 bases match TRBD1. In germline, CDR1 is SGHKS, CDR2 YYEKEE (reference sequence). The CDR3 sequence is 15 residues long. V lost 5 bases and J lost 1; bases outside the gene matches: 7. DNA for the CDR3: TGTGCCAGCAGGGAACCGGGACAGGAGAACACTGAAGCTTTCTTT. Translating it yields CASREPGQENTEAFF.

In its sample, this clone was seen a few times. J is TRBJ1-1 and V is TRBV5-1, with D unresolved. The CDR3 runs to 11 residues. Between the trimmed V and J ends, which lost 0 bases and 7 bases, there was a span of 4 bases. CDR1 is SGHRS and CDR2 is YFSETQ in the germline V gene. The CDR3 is CASSLASEAFF. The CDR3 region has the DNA TGCGCCAGCAGCTTGGCCAGTGAAGCTTTCTTT. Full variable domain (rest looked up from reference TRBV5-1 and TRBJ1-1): KAGVTQTPRYLIKTRGQQVTLSCSPISGHRSVSWYQQTPGQGLQFLFEYFSETQRNKGNFPGRFSGRQFSNSRSEMNVSTLELGDSALYLCASSLASEAFFGQGTRLTVV.

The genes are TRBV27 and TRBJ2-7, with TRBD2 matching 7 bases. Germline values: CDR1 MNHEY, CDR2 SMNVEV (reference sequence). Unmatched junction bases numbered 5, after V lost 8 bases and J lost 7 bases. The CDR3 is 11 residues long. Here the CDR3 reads CASRWGGEQYF. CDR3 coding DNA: TGTGCCAGCCGCTGGGGGGGAGAGCAGTACTTC.

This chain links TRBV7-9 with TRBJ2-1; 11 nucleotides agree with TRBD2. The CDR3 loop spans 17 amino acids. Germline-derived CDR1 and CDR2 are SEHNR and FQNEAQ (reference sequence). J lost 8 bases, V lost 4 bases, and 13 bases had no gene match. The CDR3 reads CASSSPTSGTEHDEQFF. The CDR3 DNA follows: TGTGCCAGCAGCTCCCCGACTAGCGGGACAGAGCACGATGAGCAGTTCTTC.

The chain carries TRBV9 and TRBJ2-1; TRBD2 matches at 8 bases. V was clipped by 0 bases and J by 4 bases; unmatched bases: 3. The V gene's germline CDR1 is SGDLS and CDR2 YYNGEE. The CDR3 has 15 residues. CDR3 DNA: TGTGCCAGCAGCGTAGGAGCGGGGGCTTACAATGAGCAGTTCTTC. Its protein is CASSVGAGAYNEQFF.

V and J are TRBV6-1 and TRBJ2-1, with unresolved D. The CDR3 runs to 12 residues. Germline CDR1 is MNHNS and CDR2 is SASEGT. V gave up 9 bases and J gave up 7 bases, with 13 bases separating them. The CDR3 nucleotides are TGTGCCAGTTGGCAATTGAAGAATGAGCAGTTCTTC. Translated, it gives CASWQLKNEQFF.

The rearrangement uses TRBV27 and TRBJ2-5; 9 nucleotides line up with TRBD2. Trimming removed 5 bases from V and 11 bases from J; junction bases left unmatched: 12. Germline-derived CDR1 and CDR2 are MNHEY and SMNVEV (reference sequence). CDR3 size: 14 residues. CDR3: CASSPREGLGEQYF. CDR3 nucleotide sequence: TGTGCCAGCAGTCCGCGGGAGGGCCTTGGTGAGCAGTACTTC.

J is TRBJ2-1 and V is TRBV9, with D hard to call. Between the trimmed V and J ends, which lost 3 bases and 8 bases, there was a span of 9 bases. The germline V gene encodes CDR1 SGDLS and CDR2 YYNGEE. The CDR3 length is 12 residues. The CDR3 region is CASSARRDEQFF. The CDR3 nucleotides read TGTGCCAGCAGCGCCCGGCGAGATGAGCAGTTCTTC.

The CDR3 loop is CASSFEGYGYTF. As DNA, the CDR3 is TGTGCCAGCAGCTTCGAGGGCTATGGCTACACCTTC. The gene calls are TRBV9 and TRBJ1-2; no definite D call. Trimming took off 4 bases at V and 4 bases at J, with 8 bases between the two ends. The CDR3 loop spans 12 amino acids. The germline gives CDR1 SGDLS, CDR2 YYNGEE.

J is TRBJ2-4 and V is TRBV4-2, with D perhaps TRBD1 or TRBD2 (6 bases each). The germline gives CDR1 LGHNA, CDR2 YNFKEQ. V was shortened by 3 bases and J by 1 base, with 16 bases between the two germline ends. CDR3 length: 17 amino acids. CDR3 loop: CASSQATGRLAKNIQYF. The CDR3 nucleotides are TGTGCCAGCAGCCAGGCAACAGGGAGGTTGGCCAAAAACATTCAGTACTTC.

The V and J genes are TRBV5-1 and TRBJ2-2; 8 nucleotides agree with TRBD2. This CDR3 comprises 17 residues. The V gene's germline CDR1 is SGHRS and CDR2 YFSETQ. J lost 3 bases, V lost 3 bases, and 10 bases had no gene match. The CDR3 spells CASSYPAGVGDTGELFF. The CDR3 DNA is TGCGCCAGCAGCTACCCAGCGGGAGTAGGAGACACCGGGGAGCTGTTTTTT.

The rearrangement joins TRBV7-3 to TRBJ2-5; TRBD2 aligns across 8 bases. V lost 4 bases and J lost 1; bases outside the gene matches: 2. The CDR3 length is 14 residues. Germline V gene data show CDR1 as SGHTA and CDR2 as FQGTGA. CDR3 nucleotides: TGTGCCAGCAGCTCGGGACTAGGCCAAGAGACCCAGTACTTC. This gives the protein CASSSGLGQETQYF.

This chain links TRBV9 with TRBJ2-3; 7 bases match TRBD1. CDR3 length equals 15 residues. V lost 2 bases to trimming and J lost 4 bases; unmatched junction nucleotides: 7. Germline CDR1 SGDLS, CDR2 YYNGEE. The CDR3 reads CASSVSHRGPDTQYF. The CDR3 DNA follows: TGTGCCAGCAGCGTGAGCCACAGGGGACCAGATACGCAGTATTTT.

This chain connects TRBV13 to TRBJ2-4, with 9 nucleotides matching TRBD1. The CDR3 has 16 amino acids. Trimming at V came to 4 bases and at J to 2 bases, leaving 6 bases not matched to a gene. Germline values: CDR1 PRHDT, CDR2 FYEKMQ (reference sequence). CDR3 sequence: CASSSSQGATKNIQYF. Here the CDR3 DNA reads TGTGCCAGCAGCTCCTCACAGGGGGCGACCAAAAACATTCAGTACTTC.

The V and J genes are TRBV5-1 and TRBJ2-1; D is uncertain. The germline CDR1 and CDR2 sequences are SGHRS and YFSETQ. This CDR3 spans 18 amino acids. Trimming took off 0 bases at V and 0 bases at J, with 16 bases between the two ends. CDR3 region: CASSLDDVGPSSYNEQFF. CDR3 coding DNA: TGCGCCAGCAGCTTGGATGACGTGGGCCCTAGCTCCTACAATGAGCAGTTCTTC.

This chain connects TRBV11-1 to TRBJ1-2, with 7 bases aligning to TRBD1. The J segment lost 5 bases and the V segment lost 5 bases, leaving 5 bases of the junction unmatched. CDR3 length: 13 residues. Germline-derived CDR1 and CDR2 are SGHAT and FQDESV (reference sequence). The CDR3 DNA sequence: TGTGCCAGCAGCCCAGGGACAGTTTATGGCTACACCTTC. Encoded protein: CASSPGTVYGYTF. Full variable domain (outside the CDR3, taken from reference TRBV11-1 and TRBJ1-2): EAEVAQSPRYKITEKSQAVAFWCDPISGHATLYWYRQILGQGPELLVQFQDESVVDDSQLPKDRFSAERLKGVDSTLKIQPAELGDSAMYLCASSPGTVYGYTFGSGTRLTVV.

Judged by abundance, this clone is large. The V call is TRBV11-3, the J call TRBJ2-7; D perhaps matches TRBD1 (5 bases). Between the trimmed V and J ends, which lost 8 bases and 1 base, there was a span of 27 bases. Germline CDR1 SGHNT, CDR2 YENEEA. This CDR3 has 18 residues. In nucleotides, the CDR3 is TGTGCCAGCTCAGAAGAAATGGATTTGTCCAGGGCTTCCTACGAGCAGTACTTC. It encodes CASSEEMDLSRASYEQYF. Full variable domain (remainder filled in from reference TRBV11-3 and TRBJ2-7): EAGVVQSPRYKIIEKKQPVAFWCNPISGHNTLYWYLQNLGQGPELLIRYENEEAVDDSQLPKDRFSAERLKGVDSTLKIQPAELGDSAVYLCASSEEMDLSRASYEQYFGPGTRLTVT.

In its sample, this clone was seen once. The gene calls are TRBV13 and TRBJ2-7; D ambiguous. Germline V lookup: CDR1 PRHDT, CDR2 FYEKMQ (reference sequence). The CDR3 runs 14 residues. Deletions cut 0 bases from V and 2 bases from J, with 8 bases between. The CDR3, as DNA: TGTGCCAGCAGCTTAGGGGGCAATACCTACGAGCAGTACTTC. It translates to CASSLGGNTYEQYF.

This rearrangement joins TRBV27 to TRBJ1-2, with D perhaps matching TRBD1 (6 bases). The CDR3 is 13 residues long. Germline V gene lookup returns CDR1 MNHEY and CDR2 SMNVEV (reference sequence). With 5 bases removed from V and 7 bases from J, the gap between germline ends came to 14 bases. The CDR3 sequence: CASSHSTGSGYTF. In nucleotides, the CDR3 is TGTGCCAGCAGTCACTCAACAGGGTCTGGCTACACCTTC.

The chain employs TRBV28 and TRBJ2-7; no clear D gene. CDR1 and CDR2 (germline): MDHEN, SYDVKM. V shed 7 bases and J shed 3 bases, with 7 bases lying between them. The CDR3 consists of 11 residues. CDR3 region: CASTQNYEQYF. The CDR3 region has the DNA TGTGCCAGCACACAAAACTACGAGCAGTACTTC.

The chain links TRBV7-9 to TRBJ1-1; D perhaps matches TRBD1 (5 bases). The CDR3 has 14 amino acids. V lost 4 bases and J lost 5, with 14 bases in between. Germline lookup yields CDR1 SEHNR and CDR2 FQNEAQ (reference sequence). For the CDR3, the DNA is TGTGCCAGCAGCTCCTCAGGGTGGGTGACTGAAGCTTTCTTT. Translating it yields CASSSSGWVTEAFF. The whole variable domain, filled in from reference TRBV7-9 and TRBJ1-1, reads DTGVSQNPRHKITKRGQNVTFRCDPISEHNRLYWYRQTLGQGPEFLTYFQNEAQLEKSRLLSDRFSAERPKGSFSTLEIQRTEQGDSAMYLCASSSSGWVTEAFFGQGTRLTVV.

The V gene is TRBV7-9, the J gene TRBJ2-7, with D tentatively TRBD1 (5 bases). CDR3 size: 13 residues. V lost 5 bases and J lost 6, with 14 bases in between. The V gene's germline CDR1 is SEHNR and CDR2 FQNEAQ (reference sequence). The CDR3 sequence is CASSTIDRSEQYF. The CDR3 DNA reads TGTGCCAGCAGCACGATAGACAGATCCGAGCAGTACTTC.

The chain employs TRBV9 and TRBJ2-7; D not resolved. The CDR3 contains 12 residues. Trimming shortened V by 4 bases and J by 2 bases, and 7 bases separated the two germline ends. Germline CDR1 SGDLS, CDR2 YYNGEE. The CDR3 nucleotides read TGTGCCAGCAGCTCTGGAACCTACGAGCAGTACTTC. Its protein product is CASSSGTYEQYF.

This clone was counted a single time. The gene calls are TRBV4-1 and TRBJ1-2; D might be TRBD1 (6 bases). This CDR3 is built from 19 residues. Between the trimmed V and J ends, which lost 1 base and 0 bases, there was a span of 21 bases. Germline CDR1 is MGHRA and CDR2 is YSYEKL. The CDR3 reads CASSQVRDTQILTNYGYTF. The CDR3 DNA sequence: TGCGCCAGCAGCCAAGTTAGGGACACTCAGATCCTAACTAACTATGGCTACACCTTC.

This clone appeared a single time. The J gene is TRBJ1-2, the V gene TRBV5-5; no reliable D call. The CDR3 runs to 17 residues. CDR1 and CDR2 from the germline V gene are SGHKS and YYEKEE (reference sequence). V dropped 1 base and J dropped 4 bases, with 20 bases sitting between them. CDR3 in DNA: TGTGCCAGCAGCTTGATGGGCTCCTTAACATTTAGCTATGGCTACACCTTC. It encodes CASSLMGSLTFSYGYTF.